This TCR beta chain was captured by sequencing in a study of post-analysis software for immune sequencing data. In the study overall: As for disease course, relapsing-remitting, secondary progressive and progressive-relapsing multiple sclerosis were all included. Regarding the study as a whole: Roughly 5 TRBV segments, TRBV5-6, TRBV5-1 and TRBV20-1 among them, were found more frequent in patients than controls. The F measure placed samples prepared in the same batch into strongly shared clusters.

The CDR3 is 15 amino acids. Germline loops: CDR1 DFQATT, CDR2 SNEGSKA (reference sequence). V was trimmed by 0 bases and J by 3 bases, leaving 15 bases between them. Unique molecular identifiers featured in each of the TCR beta cDNA libraries. TCRdb recomputed calls from the PCR reads with MiXCR, one row per CDR3 protein. The sample lists around 770,000 distinct CDR3 sequences, around 42% occurring once. A remark on this clonotype: What it binds is unknown.

The sequence derives from a girl aged 5-17 years with multiple sclerosis. What was sequenced was blood. The chain uses TRBV20-1 and TRBJ2-7; tentative D call: TRBD2 (7 bases). The CDR3 DNA follows: TGCAGTGCTAGAGAGAGGGGGGGGGTAGGCTACGAGCAGTACTTC. Encoded protein: CSARERGGVGYEQYF.